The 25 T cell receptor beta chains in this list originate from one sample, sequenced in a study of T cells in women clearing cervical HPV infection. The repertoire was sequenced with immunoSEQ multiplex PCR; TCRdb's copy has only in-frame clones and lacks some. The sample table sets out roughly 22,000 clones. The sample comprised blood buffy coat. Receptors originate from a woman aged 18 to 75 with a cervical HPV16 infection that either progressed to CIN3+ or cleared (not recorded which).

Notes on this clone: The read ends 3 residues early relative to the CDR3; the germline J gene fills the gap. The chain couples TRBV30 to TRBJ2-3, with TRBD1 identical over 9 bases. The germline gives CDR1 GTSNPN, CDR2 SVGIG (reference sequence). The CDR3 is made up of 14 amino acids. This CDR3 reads CAWSGGTGYQPQYF. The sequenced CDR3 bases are TGTGCCTGGAGTGGGGGGACAGGGTATCAGCCG.

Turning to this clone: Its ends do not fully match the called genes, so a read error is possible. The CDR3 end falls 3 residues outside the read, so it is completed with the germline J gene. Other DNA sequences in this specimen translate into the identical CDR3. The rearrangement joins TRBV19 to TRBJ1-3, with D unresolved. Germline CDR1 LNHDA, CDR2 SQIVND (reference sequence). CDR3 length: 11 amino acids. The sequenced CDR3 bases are TGTGCCACAGGCGTCGGAAACACG. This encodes CATGVGNT. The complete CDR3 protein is CATGVGNTIYF.

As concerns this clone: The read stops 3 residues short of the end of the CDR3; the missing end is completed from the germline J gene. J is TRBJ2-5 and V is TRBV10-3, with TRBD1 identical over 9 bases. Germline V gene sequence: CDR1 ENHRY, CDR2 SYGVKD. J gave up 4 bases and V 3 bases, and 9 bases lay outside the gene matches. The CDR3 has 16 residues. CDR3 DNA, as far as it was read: TGTGCCATCAGTGACCCGGACAGGGGTATGAGAGAGACC. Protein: CAISDPDRGMRET. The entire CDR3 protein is CAISDPDRGMRETQYF.

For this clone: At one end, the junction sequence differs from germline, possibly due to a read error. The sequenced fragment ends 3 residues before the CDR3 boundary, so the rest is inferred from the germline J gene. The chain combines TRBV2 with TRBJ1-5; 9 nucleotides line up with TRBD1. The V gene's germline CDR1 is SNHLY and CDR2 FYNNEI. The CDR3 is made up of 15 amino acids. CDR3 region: CASREDRGMHQPQHF. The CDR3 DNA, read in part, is TGTGCCAGCAGGGAAGACAGGGGGATGCATCAGCCC.

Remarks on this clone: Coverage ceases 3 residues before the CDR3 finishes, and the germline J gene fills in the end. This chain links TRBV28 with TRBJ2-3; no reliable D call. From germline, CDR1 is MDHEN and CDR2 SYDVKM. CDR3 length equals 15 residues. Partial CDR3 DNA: TGTGCCAGCAGATTGCAGCCCCATAGCAATCAGCCG. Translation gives CASRLQPHSNQP. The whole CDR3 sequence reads CASRLQPHSNQPQYF.

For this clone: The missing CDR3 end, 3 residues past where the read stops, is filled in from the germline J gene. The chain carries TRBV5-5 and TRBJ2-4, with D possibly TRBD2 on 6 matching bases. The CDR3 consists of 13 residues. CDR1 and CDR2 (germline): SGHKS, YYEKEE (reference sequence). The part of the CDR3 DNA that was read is TGTGCCAGCAGCGCGGGGAACCAAGAGAAT. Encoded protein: CASSAGNQEN. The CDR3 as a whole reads CASSAGNQENQYF.

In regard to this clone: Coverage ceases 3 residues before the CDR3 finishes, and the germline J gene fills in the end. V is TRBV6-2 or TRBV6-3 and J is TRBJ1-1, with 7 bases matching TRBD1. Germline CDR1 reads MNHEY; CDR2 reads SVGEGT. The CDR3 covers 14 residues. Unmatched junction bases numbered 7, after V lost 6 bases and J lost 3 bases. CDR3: CASSRTGVYTEAFF. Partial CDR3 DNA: TGTGCCAGCAGCCGAACAGGGGTGTACACTGAA.

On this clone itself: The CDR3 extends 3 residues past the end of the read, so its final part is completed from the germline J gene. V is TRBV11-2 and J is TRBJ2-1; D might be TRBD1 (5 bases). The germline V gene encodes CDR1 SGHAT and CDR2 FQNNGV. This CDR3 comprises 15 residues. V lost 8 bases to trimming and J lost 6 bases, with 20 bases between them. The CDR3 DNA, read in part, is TGTGCCAGCCTATCCTATGCAGGGTTAGCCAATGAG. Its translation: CASLSYAGLANE. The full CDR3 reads CASLSYAGLANEQFF.

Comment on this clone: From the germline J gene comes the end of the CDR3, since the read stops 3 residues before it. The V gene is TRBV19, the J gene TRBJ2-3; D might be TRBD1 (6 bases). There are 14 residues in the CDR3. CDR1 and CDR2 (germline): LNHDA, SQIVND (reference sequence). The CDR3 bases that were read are TGTGCCAGTAGTGGGGGACACTTGAATCAGCCG. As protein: CASSGGHLNQP. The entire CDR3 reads CASSGGHLNQPQYF.

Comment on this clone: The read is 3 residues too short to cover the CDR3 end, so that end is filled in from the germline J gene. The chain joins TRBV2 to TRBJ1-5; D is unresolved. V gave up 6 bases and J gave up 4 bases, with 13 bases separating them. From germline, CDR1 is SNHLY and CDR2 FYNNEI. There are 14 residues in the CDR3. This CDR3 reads CASRLRHQNQPQHF. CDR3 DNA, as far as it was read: TGTGCCAGCAGGCTTAGACACCAGAATCAGCCC.

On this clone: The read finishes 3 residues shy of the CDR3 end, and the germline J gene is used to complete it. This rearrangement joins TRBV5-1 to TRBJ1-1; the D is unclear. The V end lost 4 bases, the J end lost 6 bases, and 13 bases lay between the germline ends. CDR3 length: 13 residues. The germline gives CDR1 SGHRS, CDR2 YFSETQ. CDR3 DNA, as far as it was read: TGCGCCAGCAGCCGGCCAGGCTGGTCTGAA. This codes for CASSRPGWSE. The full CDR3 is CASSRPGWSEAFF.

CDR3 amino acids: CASRSDRGNYGYTF. The part of the CDR3 DNA that was read is TGTGCCAGCAGGTCAGACAGGGGAAACTATGGC. The V gene is TRBV11-2, the J gene TRBJ1-2, with 8 bases identical to TRBD1. Read data end 3 residues before the CDR3 end; the end is taken from the germline J gene. V lost 6 bases to trimming and J lost 2 bases; unmatched junction nucleotides: 5. The CDR3 is 14 amino acids. Germline values: CDR1 SGHAT, CDR2 FQNNGV.

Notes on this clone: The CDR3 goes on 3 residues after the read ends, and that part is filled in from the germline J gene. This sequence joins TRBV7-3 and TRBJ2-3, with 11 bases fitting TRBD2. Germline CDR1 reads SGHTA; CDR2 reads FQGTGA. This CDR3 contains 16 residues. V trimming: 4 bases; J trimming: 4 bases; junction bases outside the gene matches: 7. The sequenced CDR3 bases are TGTGCCAGCAGCTCCCCCCTAGCGGGGGGATCAGATACG. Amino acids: CASSSPLAGGSDT. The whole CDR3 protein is CASSSPLAGGSDTQYF.

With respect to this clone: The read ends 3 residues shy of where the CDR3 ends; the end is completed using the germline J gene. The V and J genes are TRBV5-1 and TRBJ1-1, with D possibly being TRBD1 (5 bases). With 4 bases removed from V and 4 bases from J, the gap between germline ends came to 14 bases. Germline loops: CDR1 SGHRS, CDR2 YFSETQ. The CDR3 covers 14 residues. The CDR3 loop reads CASSHLPGGTEAFF. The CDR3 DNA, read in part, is TGCGCCAGCAGCCACCTTCCGGGGGGCACTGAA.

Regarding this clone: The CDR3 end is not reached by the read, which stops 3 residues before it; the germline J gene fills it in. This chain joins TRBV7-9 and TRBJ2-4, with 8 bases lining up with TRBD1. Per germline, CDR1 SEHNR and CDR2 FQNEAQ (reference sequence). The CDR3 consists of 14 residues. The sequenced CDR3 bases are TGTGCCAGCAGCTTGACAGGGGCTCAACGTGGT. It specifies CASSLTGAQRG. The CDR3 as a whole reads CASSLTGAQRGQYF.

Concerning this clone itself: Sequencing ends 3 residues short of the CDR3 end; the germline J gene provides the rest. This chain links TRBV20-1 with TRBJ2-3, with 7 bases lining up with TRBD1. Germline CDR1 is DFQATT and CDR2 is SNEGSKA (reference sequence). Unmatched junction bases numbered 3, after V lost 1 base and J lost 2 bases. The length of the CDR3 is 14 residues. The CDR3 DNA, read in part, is TGCAGTGCTAGAGCCGGGACAGCCACAGATACG. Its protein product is CSARAGTATDT. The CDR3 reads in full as CSARAGTATDTQYF.

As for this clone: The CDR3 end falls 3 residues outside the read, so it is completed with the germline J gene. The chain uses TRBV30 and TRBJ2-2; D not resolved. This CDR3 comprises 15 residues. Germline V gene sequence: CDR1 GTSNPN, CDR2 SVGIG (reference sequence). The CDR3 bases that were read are TGTGCCTGGAGTGTAGGCCTTCAGAATAATTCACCG. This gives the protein CAWSVGLQNNSP. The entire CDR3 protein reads CAWSVGLQNNSPLFF.

CDR3 loop: CASSTRQGAVTYDYTF. The CDR3 bases that were read are TGTGCCAGTAGTACCCGACAGGGGGCGGTGACCTACGAC. The gene calls are TRBV19 and TRBJ1-2, with 10 positions matching TRBD1. The sequence runs out 3 residues before the end of the CDR3; the remainder is reconstructed from the germline J gene. The CDR3 consists of 16 residues. Germline-derived CDR1 and CDR2 are LNHDA and SQIVND (reference sequence).

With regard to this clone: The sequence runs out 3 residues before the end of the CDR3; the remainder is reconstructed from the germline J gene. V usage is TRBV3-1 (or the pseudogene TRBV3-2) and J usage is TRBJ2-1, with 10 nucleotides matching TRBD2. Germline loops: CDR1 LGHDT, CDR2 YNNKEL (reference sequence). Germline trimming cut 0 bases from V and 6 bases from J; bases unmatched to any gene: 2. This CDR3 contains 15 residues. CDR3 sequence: CASSQDRTSGNEQFF. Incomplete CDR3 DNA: TGTGCCAGCAGCCAAGATAGGACTAGCGGCAATGAG.

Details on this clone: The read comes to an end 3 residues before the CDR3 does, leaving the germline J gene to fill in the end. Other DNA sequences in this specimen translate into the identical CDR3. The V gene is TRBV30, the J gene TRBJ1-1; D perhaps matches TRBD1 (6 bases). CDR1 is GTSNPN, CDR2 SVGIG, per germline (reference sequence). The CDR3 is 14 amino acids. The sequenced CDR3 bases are TGTGCCTGGAAGCCTCTTCGGGGGGGCTACGAG. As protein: CAWKPLRGGYE. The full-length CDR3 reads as CAWKPLRGGYEAFF.

This CDR3 is CAWSPQGGGNQPQHF. The part of the CDR3 DNA that was read is TGTGCCTGGAGTCCTCAGGGAGGGGGCAATCAGCCC. This chain links TRBV30 with TRBJ1-5; weak D call: TRBD1 (5 bases). Read sequence stops 3 residues before the CDR3 end, and the germline J gene provides the missing end. This CDR3 is built from 15 residues. Germline CDR1 and CDR2: GTSNPN and SVGIG (reference sequence). Trimming removed 2 bases from V and 2 bases from J, with 13 bases in between.

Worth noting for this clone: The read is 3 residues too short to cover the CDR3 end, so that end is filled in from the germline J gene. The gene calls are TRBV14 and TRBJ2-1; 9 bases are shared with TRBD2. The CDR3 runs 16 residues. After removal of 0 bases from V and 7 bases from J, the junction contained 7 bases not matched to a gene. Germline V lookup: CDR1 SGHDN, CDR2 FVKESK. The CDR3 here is CASSQEWAGGPNEQFF. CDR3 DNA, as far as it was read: TGTGCCAGCAGCCAAGAATGGGCGGGGGGGCCGAATGAG.

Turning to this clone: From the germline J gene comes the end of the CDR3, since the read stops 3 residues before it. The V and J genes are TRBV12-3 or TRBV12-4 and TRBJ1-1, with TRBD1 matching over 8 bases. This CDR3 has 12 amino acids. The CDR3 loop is CASSLLTGAAFF. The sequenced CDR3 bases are TGTGCCAGCAGTTTACTGACAGGGGCC.

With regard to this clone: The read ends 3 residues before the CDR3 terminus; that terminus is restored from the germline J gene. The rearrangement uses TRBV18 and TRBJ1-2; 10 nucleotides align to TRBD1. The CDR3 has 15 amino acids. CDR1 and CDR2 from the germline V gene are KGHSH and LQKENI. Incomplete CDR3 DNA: TGTGCCAGCCACGATGGGGGACAGGGGAAAAACATC. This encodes CASHDGGQGKNI. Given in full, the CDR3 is CASHDGGQGKNIYTF.

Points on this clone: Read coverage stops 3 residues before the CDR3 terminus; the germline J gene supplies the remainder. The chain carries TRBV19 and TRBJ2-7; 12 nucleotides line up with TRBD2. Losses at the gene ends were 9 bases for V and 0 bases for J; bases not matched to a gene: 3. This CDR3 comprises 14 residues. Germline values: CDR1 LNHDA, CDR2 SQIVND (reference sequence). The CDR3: CASRTSGASYEQYF. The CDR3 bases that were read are TGTGCCAGCCGGACTAGCGGGGCCTCCTACGAG.